Listed below are T cell receptor beta chains from one sample, sequenced in a study of blood T cell repertoires in COVID-19. Clones were sequenced by immunoSEQ multiplex PCR, and TCRdb holds only the in-frame ones, with some missing. The sample shows 220,000 or so clones, about 88% of them seen only once. The sample consisted of peripheral blood. These receptors were taken from a woman in her forties or fifties with COVID-19, enrolled during active disease. CDR3s include the opening cysteine and the closing phenylalanine or tryptophan. The D gene is left open where the match is weak. A clone size is listed for some rows: how often the clone was seen (once, few, many), or a class if it is expanded.

-,TRBJ2-3,TRBV11-2,-,12,CASSLGRNTQYF,TGTGCCAGCAGCTTAGGGAGGAATACGCAGTATTTT
TRBD1,TRBJ1-1,TRBV6-4,-,14,CASSVDRGATEAFF,TGTGCCAGCAGTGTGGACAGGGGGGCCACTGAAGCTTTCTTT
TRBD2,TRBJ2-4,TRBV19,-,15,CASSISGAAKNIQYF,TGTGCCAGTAGTATTAGCGGGGCAGCCAAAAACATTCAGTACTTC
TRBD1,TRBJ1-2,TRBV2,-,14,CASFKGQASRGYTF,TGTGCCAGTTTCAAAGGACAGGCCTCCCGGGGCTACACCTTC
TRBD1,TRBJ2-4,TRBV7-2,-,18,CASSLALGGQGDKNIQYF,TGTGCCAGCAGCTTAGCGCTCGGGGGACAGGGCGACAAAAACATTCAGTACTTC
TRBD1,TRBJ1-3,TRBV29-1,once,15,CSAPGQGAEGNTIYF,TGCAGCGCCCCGGGACAGGGGGCGGAAGGAAACACCATATATTTT
TRBD1,TRBJ2-7,TRBV19,-,15,CASSMGTGQGYEQYF,TGTGCCAGTAGTATGGGGACGGGACAGGGGTACGAGCAGTACTTC
-,TRBJ1-6,TRBV19,-,15,CASRLSHSYNSPLHF,TGTGCCAGTAGGTTGAGTCACTCCTATAATTCACCCCTCCACTTT
TRBD1,TRBJ1-1,TRBV14,few,15,CASSLRTGGNTEAFF,TGTGCCAGCAGCCTAAGGACAGGAGGGAACACTGAAGCTTTCTTT
TRBD2,TRBJ2-7,TRBV9,-,15,CASSPSGGLLYEQYF,TGTGCCAGCAGTCCTAGCGGGGGCCTACTCTACGAGCAGTACTTC
TRBD1,TRBJ1-1,TRBV11-2,-,16,CASSLPGTGDGAEAFF,TGTGCCAGCAGCCTACCCGGGACAGGGGACGGCGCTGAAGCTTTCTTT
TRBD2,TRBJ2-1,TRBV5-1,-,16,CASSLPGGGPYNEQFF,TGCGCCAGCAGCCTCCCCGGGGGGGGGCCTTACAATGAGCAGTTCTTC
TRBD1,TRBJ1-1,TRBV19,-,14,CASSWGQPNTEAFF,TGTGCCAGTAGTTGGGGACAGCCTAACACTGAAGCTTTCTTT
-,TRBJ2-1,TRBV24-1,-,13,CATSDLTSNEQFF,TGTGCCACCAGTGATTTGACTAGCAATGAGCAGTTCTTC
-,TRBJ2-3,TRBV10-3,-,13,CAISESTPGTQYF,TGTGCCATCAGTGAGTCTACACCTGGTACGCAGTATTTT
TRBD1,TRBJ1-2,TRBV6-2/TRBV6-3,-,16,CASSSTGTVGNYGYTF,TGTGCCAGCAGTTCCACTGGGACAGTGGGGAACTATGGCTACACCTTC
TRBD1,TRBJ2-5,TRBV29-1,-,13,CSVDTTGGETQYF,TGCAGCGTTGATACGACAGGGGGAGAGACCCAGTACTTC
-,TRBJ1-3,TRBV10-1,-,13,CASSSGSGNTIYF,TGCGCCAGCAGTTCGGGATCTGGAAACACCATATATTTT
TRBD1,TRBJ1-1,TRBV6-5,-,13,CASLQGAKTEAFF,TGTGCCAGCTTGCAGGGGGCGAAAACTGAAGCTTTCTTT
TRBD1,TRBJ1-3,TRBV6-6,-,15,CASSYGTGSGNTIYF,TGTGCCAGCAGTTACGGGACAGGCTCTGGAAACACCATATATTTT
TRBD1,TRBJ1-5,TRBV28,-,15,CASSFLDRDNQPQHF,TGTGCCAGCAGTTTTCTGGACAGGGACAATCAGCCCCAGCATTTT
TRBD1,TRBJ1-5,TRBV5-8,-,15,CASSSRDRGHQPQHF,TGTGCCAGCAGCTCCCGGGACAGGGGACATCAGCCCCAGCATTTT
-,TRBJ1-2,TRBV5-1,once,14,CASSLGGGFYGYTF,TGCGCCAGCAGCTTGGGAGGCGGATTCTATGGCTACACCTTC
-,TRBJ2-6,TRBV29-1,-,12,CSVRQGANVLTF,TGCAGCGTCCGTCAGGGGGCCAACGTCCTGACTTTC
TRBD1,TRBJ1-3,TRBV5-6,once,16,CASSGQQGARGNTIYF,TGTGCCAGCAGCGGCCAACAGGGGGCGAGAGGAAACACCATATATTTT
-,TRBJ2-1,TRBV11-3,-,13,CASSPRWGGEQFF,TGTGCCAGCAGCCCGAGGTGGGGCGGTGAGCAGTTCTTC
-,TRBJ1-3,TRBV7-2,-,17,CASSLMSWGRDGNTIYF,TGTGCCAGCAGCTTAATGAGTTGGGGCAGGGATGGAAACACCATATATTTT
-,TRBJ2-5,TRBV24-1,-,15,CATSDATAQGETQYF,TGTGCCACCAGTGATGCGACAGCCCAGGGGGAGACCCAGTACTTC
TRBD1,TRBJ2-3,TRBV19,-,16,CASSIRTGGLRDTQYF,TGTGCCAGTAGTATACGAACAGGGGGTTTGCGAGATACGCAGTATTTT
TRBD1,TRBJ1-2,TRBV6-6,-,15,CASTGDRETNYGYTF,TGTGCCAGCACCGGAGACAGGGAGACTAACTATGGCTACACCTTC
-,TRBJ2-2,TRBV9,-,13,CASSVWSTGELFF,TGTGCCAGCAGCGTATGGAGCACCGGGGAGCTGTTTTTT